Presented here are 9 T cell receptor beta chains from one specimen sequenced in a study of blood T cell repertoires in COVID-19. Clones were read by immunoSEQ multiplex PCR, and TCRdb kept only the in-frame ones, dropping some. The sample has approximately 270,000 clones, approximately 89% seen once; the top ten hold approximately 10%. Sequences were obtained from peripheral blood. Receptors originate from a man aged 35-49 years with active or convalescent COVID-19.

The V call is TRBV11-2, the J call TRBJ1-3; a weak D match, TRBD1 (6 bases). CDR1 and CDR2 (germline): SGHAT, FQNNGV. There are 14 residues in the CDR3. The V end lost 7 bases, the J end lost 0 bases, and 10 bases lay between the germline ends. The DNA for the CDR3 is TGTGCCAGCACCGGACAGTACTCTGGAAACACCATATATTTT. It codes for CASTGQYSGNTIYF.

This clone was found many times. The chain is built from TRBV9 and TRBJ2-7; maybe TRBD2 (6 bases). V shed 0 bases and J shed 0 bases, with 10 bases lying between them. Germline V gene data show CDR1 as SGDLS and CDR2 as YYNGEE. This CDR3 region has 15 residues. CDR3 sequence (DNA): TGTGCCAGCAGCGTAGCGGCGGGGTTCTCCTACGAGCAGTACTTC. It specifies CASSVAAGFSYEQYF.

The rearrangement links TRBV27 to TRBJ2-7, with 8 positions matching TRBD2. This CDR3 contains 16 residues. The trim removed 10 bases at V and 0 bases at J, leaving 14 bases unmatched. CDR1 is MNHEY, CDR2 SMNVEV, per germline (reference sequence). Written as DNA, the CDR3 is TGTGCCACCCTCTCGAAAGCGGGGGCCTACTCCTACGAGCAGTACTTC. It encodes CATLSKAGAYSYEQYF.

V and J are TRBV2 and TRBJ1-6; 8 bases agree with TRBD1. CDR1 and CDR2 (germline): SNHLY, FYNNEI. Losses at the gene ends were 6 bases for V and 5 bases for J; bases not matched to a gene: 9. The CDR3 is 16 residues long. CDR3 loop: CASSEDRALDNSPLHF. The CDR3 DNA is TGTGCCAGCAGCGAGGACAGGGCATTAGATAATTCACCCCTCCACTTT.

The J gene is TRBJ1-3, the V gene TRBV2, with TRBD1 as a possible D gene (5 bases). The CDR3 length is 14 residues. CDR1 and CDR2 from the germline V gene are SNHLY and FYNNEI. The germline V and J ends were trimmed by 5 bases and 6 bases, with 14 bases remaining between them. CDR3 residues: CASSSQGAENTIYF. CDR3 DNA: TGTGCCAGCAGTTCGCAGGGTGCCGAAAACACCATATATTTT.

V and J are TRBV9 and TRBJ2-3; D not resolved. Trimming pared 0 bases from V and 2 bases from J, leaving 4 bases between. Per the germline V gene, CDR1 is SGDLS and CDR2 is YYNGEE. CDR3 length: 13 residues. The CDR3 sequence: CASSVGDTDTQYF. The CDR3 DNA reads as TGTGCCAGCAGCGTAGGAGACACAGATACGCAGTATTTT.

The chain has TRBV24-1 and TRBJ2-6, with D maybe TRBD2 (5 bases). This CDR3 has 13 amino acids. Trimming took 9 bases from V and 0 from J, leaving 5 bases between them. Per the germline V gene, CDR1 is KGHDR and CDR2 is SFDVKD. The CDR3 coding sequence is TGTGCCACCGAGGGCTCTGGGGCCAACGTCCTGACTTTC. Amino acids: CATEGSGANVLTF.

The rearrangement uses TRBV5-6 and TRBJ2-7; 11 positions agree with TRBD1. J gave up 5 bases and V 2 bases, and 9 bases lay outside the gene matches. CDR3 length: 16 residues. Germline values: CDR1 SGHDT, CDR2 YYEEEE. The CDR3 loop reads CASSLRDRGSFDEQYF. CDR3 in DNA: TGTGCCAGCAGCTTACGGGACAGGGGGTCTTTCGACGAGCAGTACTTC.

This chain joins TRBV11-2 and TRBJ2-1; no reliable D call. The V end lost 5 bases, the J end lost 8 bases, and 22 bases lay between the germline ends. CDR1 and CDR2 from the germline V gene are SGHAT and FQNNGV. CDR3 length: 16 amino acids. CDR3 protein: CASSPRRSPPPDEQFF. Here the CDR3 DNA reads TGTGCCAGCAGCCCCAGACGGAGCCCTCCACCGGATGAGCAGTTCTTC. The full variable domain, with the rest looked up from reference TRBV11-2 and TRBJ2-1, is EAGVAQSPRYKIIEKRQSVAFWCNPISGHATLYWYQQILGQGPKLLIQFQNNGVVDDSQLPKDRFSAERLKGVDSTLKIQPAKLEDSAVYLCASSPRRSPPPDEQFFGPGTRLTVL.